Each of the 26 T cell receptor beta chains below was sequenced from the same sample in a study of blood T cells in healthy people across ages. Combining a sample-barcoded 5' primer with a J-beta primer mix, a second PCR ran for roughly 6 to 11 cycles. TCRdb recomputed calls from the 5' RACE reads with MiXCR, one row per CDR3 protein. This sample yields fewer than 2 million distinct CDR3 sequences, of which approximately 39% are seen a single time; more than 20% belongs to the top ten. Sequencing used blood. The receptors here all came from a human donor in good health.

This chain joins TRBV6-5 and TRBJ1-5; D is unclear. Germline CDR1 reads MNHEY; CDR2 reads SVGAGI. The CDR3 covers 15 residues. Trimming stripped 3 bases from V and 5 bases from J, with 14 bases between. Here the CDR3 reads CASSYGWGSDQPQHF. DNA for the CDR3: TGTGCCAGCAGTTATGGTTGGGGTTCGGATCAGCCCCAGCATTTT.

This clonotype was observed a few times. The chain joins TRBV7-2 to TRBJ2-3; 9 bases are a match to TRBD2. With V trimmed by 1 base and J by 4 bases, 6 bases remained unmatched. The CDR3 is 16 amino acids. Per germline, CDR1 SGHTA and CDR2 FQGNSA. The CDR3 here is CASSLVSGGFADTQYF. CDR3 DNA: TGTGCCAGCAGCTTAGTTAGCGGGGGATTCGCAGATACGCAGTATTTT.

This chain joins TRBV7-8 and TRBJ2-7; 13 bases match TRBD2. Germline V lookup: CDR1 SGHVS, CDR2 FQNEAQ. Trimming cost V 8 bases and J 6 bases; bases outside gene matches: 22. The length of the CDR3 is 19 residues. CDR3 loop: CASPPFTSGGDSHSLEQYF. In DNA, the CDR3 is TGTGCCAGCCCACCCTTTACTAGCGGGGGGGACTCCCACTCTCTCGAGCAGTACTTC.

The J gene is TRBJ2-7, the V gene TRBV6-5, with 9 bases fitting TRBD1. CDR3 size: 15 residues. Germline V gene data show CDR1 as MNHEY and CDR2 as SVGAGI. V lost 2 bases, J lost 2 bases, and 4 bases stayed unmatched. CDR3 sequence: CASSYVTGGTYEQYF. The CDR3 DNA reads as TGTGCCAGCAGTTACGTAACAGGGGGCACCTACGAGCAGTACTTC.

The V and J genes are TRBV6-2 or TRBV6-3 and TRBJ2-7; D uncertain. Germline CDR1 and CDR2: MNHEY and SVGEGT. Trimming shortened V by 6 bases and J by 2 bases, and 17 bases separated the two germline ends. The CDR3 length is 15 residues. The CDR3 reads CASRPIGSVTYEQYF. In DNA, the CDR3 is TGTGCCAGCAGACCTATCGGTTCAGTTACCTACGAGCAGTACTTC.

V usage is TRBV29-1 and J usage is TRBJ1-2, with D possibly being TRBD1 (6 bases). CDR3 length: 14 amino acids. CDR1 SQVTM and CDR2 ANQGSEA come from the germline V gene. The V end lost 1 base, the J end lost 5 bases, and 14 bases lay between the germline ends. CDR3 loop: CSVEGRDRTYGYTF. The DNA for the CDR3 is TGCAGCGTTGAAGGCCGAGACAGGACTTATGGCTACACCTTC.

This chain connects TRBV27 to TRBJ1-3; D is undetermined. This CDR3 contains 16 residues. The V gene lost 3 bases and the J gene lost 2 bases, with 14 bases spanning the gap. Germline assignment: CDR1 MNHEY and CDR2 SMNVEV (reference sequence). The CDR3 nucleotides are TGTGCCAGCAGTTTGAACTCCCCGGGGACTGGAAACACCATATATTTT. Translating it yields CASSLNSPGTGNTIYF.

This chain joins TRBV19 and TRBJ1-2; D unresolved. Germline assignment: CDR1 LNHDA and CDR2 SQIVND (reference sequence). The V and J ends lost 3 bases and 2 bases respectively, with 7 bases between them. The CDR3 loop spans 13 amino acids. CDR3 loop: CASSMVENYGYTF. The CDR3 DNA is TGTGCCAGTAGTATGGTGGAGAACTATGGCTACACCTTC. Looking up the rest from reference TRBV19 and TRBJ1-2 gives the full variable domain: DGGITQSPKYLFRKEGQNVTLSCEQNLNHDAMYWYRQDPGQGLRLIYYSQIVNDFQKGDIAEGYSVSREKKESFPLTVTSAQKNPTAFYLCASSMVENYGYTFGSGTRLTVV.

This clonotype was seen a handful of times. The chain combines TRBV6-5 with TRBJ2-5; 11 nucleotides agree with TRBD1. V lost 2 bases and J lost 1; bases outside the gene matches: 3. The CDR3 runs to 16 residues. The germline V gene encodes CDR1 MNHEY and CDR2 SVGAGI. The CDR3 DNA reads as TGTGCCAGCAGTTACCAGGGACAGGGGGGCCAAGAGACCCAGTACTTC. This gives the protein CASSYQGQGGQETQYF.

This clonotype was counted between two and nine times. The rearrangement links TRBV12-3 or TRBV12-4 to TRBJ2-7; TRBD1 agrees at 8 bases. V trimming: 4 bases; J trimming: 3 bases; junction bases outside the gene matches: 8. CDR3 length equals 15 residues. DNA of the CDR3: TGTGCCAGCAGTTGGTCAGGGGGCAGTATCTACGAGCAGTACTTC. Protein product: CASSWSGGSIYEQYF.

This clonotype has a handful of counts. The V and J genes are TRBV21-1 and TRBJ2-5. TRBV21-1 constitutes a pseudogene. The CDR3 is 13 amino acids. The CDR3 loop reads CASSKVIQETQYF. CDR3 DNA sequence: TGTGCCAGCAGCAAGGTGATCCAAGAGACCCAGTACTTC.

The genes are TRBV10-3 and TRBJ2-1, with 10 bases identical to TRBD2. The germline V gene encodes CDR1 ENHRY and CDR2 SYGVKD. With V trimmed by 4 bases and J by 8 bases, 8 bases remained unmatched. This CDR3 comprises 15 residues. DNA for the CDR3: TGTGCCATCAGTGGAACTAGCGGGGAATGGGATGAGCAGTTCTTC. Protein: CAISGTSGEWDEQFF.

The chain combines TRBV19 with TRBJ1-6; tentatively, D is TRBD1 (5 bases). V was clipped by 7 bases and J by 11 bases, with 15 bases between them. The CDR3 has 13 residues. From germline, CDR1 is LNHDA and CDR2 SQIVND (reference sequence). CDR3 nucleotides: TGTGCCAGTAACCAGGGTCCTCGGACACCCCTCCACTTT. The encoded protein is CASNQGPRTPLHF.

This chain uses TRBV28 with TRBJ1-3; no clear D gene. CDR3 size: 14 residues. Trimming took off 7 bases at V and 8 bases at J, with 18 bases between the two ends. Per the germline V gene, CDR1 is MDHEN and CDR2 is SYDVKM. This CDR3 reads CASTDIGPVYTIYF. The CDR3 DNA reads TGTGCCAGCACCGACATTGGGCCGGTATACACCATATATTTT.

With regard to this clonotype: At one end the junction does not follow the germline gene, possibly because of a read error. The V gene is TRBV7-2, the J gene TRBJ2-5; the D is unclear. Germline V gene lookup returns CDR1 SGHTA and CDR2 FQGNSA. The CDR3 has 15 amino acids. CDR3 in amino acids: CASSPTAQSQGTQYF. The CDR3 nucleotides read TGTGCCAGCAGCCCCACGGCACAGAGTCAAGGGACCCAGTACTTC.

Comment on this clonotype: Possible read error: a much larger clone is one base away. The chain carries TRBV20-1 and TRBJ2-5; tentative D call: TRBD1 (5 bases). The DNA end favors TRBJ2-7, so the J call may be wrong. The CDR3 runs 12 residues. Germline CDR1 is DFQATT and CDR2 is SNEGSKA (reference sequence). The CDR3 nucleotides are TGCAGTGCTAATACTGGCAGGGACGAGCAGTACTTC. Protein sequence: CSANTGRDEQYF.

This clonotype was seen more than once but under ten times. The V gene is TRBV3-1, the J gene TRBJ1-1; D uncertain. The V end was cut by 4 bases, the J end by 4 bases, with 13 bases between. CDR1 is LGHDT and CDR2 is YNNKEL in the germline V gene (reference sequence). This CDR3 spans 14 amino acids. CDR3 nucleotides: TGTGCCAGCAGCCCGTCTGGAAAGGGCACTGAAGCTTTCTTT. Translating gives CASSPSGKGTEAFF.

This clonotype was seen once. V is TRBV6-2 or TRBV6-3 and J is TRBJ1-1; D remains ambiguous. The CDR3 runs to 12 residues. Germline V gene data show CDR1 as MNHEY and CDR2 as SVGEGT. V was pared by 4 bases and J by 5 bases, with 8 bases between. Here the CDR3 reads CASSSDWTEAFF. CDR3 nucleotide sequence: TGTGCCAGCAGTTCCGACTGGACTGAAGCTTTCTTT.

This clonotype was seen a few times. The rearrangement links TRBV29-1 to TRBJ2-7; D gene unclear. The CDR3 extends over 12 amino acids. Germline V lookup: CDR1 SQVTM, CDR2 ANQGSEA. Trimming removed 3 bases from V and 3 bases from J, with 9 bases in between. The CDR3 sequence is CSVDFPGYEQYF. In DNA, the CDR3 is TGCAGCGTTGATTTCCCCGGCTACGAGCAGTACTTC.

The chain recombines TRBV7-2 with TRBJ2-5; 8 bases are a match to TRBD2. Germline V gene data show CDR1 as SGHTA and CDR2 as FQGNSA. The length of the CDR3 is 15 residues. V lost 1 base and J lost 11; bases outside the gene matches: 12. The CDR3 loop is CASSLVPGGQGEQYF. The CDR3 DNA follows: TGTGCCAGCAGCTTAGTTCCGGGGGGGCAAGGTGAGCAGTACTTC. Using reference TRBV7-2 and TRBJ2-5 for the parts outside the CDR3, the full variable domain is GAGVSQSPSNKVTEKGKDVELRCDPISGHTALYWYRQSLGQGLEFLIYFQGNSAPDKSGLPSDRFSAERTGGSVSTLTIQRTQQEDSAVYLCASSLVPGGQGEQYFGPGTRLLVL.

The table lists this clonotype with a few counts. The chain has TRBV29-1 and TRBJ2-3; 7 bases map to TRBD1. Germline V CDR1 and CDR2: SQVTM, ANQGSEA. The CDR3 has 13 residues. After removal of 6 bases from V and 2 bases from J, the junction contained 5 bases not matched to a gene. CDR3 nucleotides: TGCAGCGTACAGGGGCCAAACACAGATACGCAGTATTTT. Translated, it gives CSVQGPNTDTQYF.

This chain links TRBV10-3 with TRBJ1-1, with D perhaps matching TRBD1 (5 bases). V shed 0 bases and J shed 6 bases, with 14 bases lying between them. CDR3 length equals 15 residues. The germline V gene has CDR1 ENHRY and CDR2 SYGVKD. The CDR3 DNA is TGTGCCATCAGTGAGTCGCCCACAGGTACCGCTGAAGCTTTCTTT. Its translation is CAISESPTGTAEAFF.

The chain uses TRBV6-4 and TRBJ1-5; possible D gene TRBD1, 5 bases. Germline V gives CDR1 MRHNA, CDR2 SNTAGT. With 3 bases removed from V and 0 bases from J, the gap between germline ends came to 12 bases. The CDR3 is 16 residues long. The CDR3: CASSEVSGYSNQPQHF. CDR3 bases: TGTGCCAGCAGTGAGGTCTCAGGGTATAGCAATCAGCCCCAGCATTTT.

This clonotype was seen at least ten times. This rearrangement joins TRBV29-1 to TRBJ2-3; D might be TRBD1 or TRBD2, each matching 5 bases. Trimming pared 7 bases from V and 2 bases from J, leaving 7 bases between. The CDR3 runs 11 residues. Germline assignment: CDR1 SQVTM and CDR2 ANQGSEA. This chain's CDR3 is CSGGPTDTQYF. CDR3 DNA sequence: TGCAGCGGGGGACCCACAGATACGCAGTATTTT.

This clonotype was picked up a small number of times. The chain couples TRBV5-5 to TRBJ2-7; D uncertain. Trimming took 10 bases from V and 0 from J, leaving 20 bases between them. Germline V lookup: CDR1 SGHKS, CDR2 YYEKEE (reference sequence). This CDR3 is built from 15 residues. The CDR3 region has the DNA TGTGCCTCAAGCGCTCGGTTTGCCGGCTCCTACGAGCAGTACTTC. Translated, it gives CASSARFAGSYEQYF.

The chain employs TRBV11-2 and TRBJ2-1; TRBD2 agrees at 15 bases. This CDR3 is 16 amino acids long. V lost 4 bases and J lost 7; bases outside the gene matches: 5. Germline loops: CDR1 SGHAT, CDR2 FQNNGV. CDR3 region: CASSSGLAGGSNEQFF. In nucleotides, the CDR3 is TGTGCCAGCAGCTCCGGACTAGCGGGGGGGAGTAATGAGCAGTTCTTC. The variable domain in full, completed from reference TRBV11-2 and TRBJ2-1, reads EAGVAQSPRYKIIEKRQSVAFWCNPISGHATLYWYQQILGQGPKLLIQFQNNGVVDDSQLPKDRFSAERLKGVDSTLKIQPAKLEDSAVYLCASSSGLAGGSNEQFFGPGTRLTVL.